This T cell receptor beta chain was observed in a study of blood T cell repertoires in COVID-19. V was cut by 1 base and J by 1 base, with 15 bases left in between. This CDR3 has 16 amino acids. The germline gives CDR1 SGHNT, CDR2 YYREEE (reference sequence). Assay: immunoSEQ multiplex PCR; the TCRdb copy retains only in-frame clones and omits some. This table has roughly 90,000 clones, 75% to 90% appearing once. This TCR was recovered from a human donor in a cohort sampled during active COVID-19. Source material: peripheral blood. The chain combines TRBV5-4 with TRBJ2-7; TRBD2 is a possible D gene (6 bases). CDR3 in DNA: TGTGCCAGCAGCTTGTCAAGGGGAGGAGAGTCCTACGAGCAGTACTTC. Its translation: CASSLSRGGESYEQYF.